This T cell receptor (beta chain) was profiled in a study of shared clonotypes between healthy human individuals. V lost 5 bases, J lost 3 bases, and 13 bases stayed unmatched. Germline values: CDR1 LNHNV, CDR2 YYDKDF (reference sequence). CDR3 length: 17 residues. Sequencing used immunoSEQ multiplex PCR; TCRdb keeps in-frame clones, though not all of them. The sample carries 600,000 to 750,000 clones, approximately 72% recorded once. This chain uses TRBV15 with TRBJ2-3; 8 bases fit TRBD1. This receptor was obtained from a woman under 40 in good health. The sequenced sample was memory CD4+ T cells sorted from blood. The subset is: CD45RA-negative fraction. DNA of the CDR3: TGTGCCACCAGCGCTGGAAGGAGGACAGGGAATACAGATACGCAGTATTTT. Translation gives CATSAGRRTGNTDTQYF.